The present T cell receptor (beta chain) was sequenced within a study of beta chain features in type 1 diabetes. Broader study findings: Shorter TCRB CDR3s, moderately but significantly so, were found in Type 1 diabetes patients in all four CD4+ subsets. For patients, the naive, central memory and Treg TCRB repertoires appeared more alike than for healthy donors.

Via the markers CD45RO/CCR7/CD25/CD127/CD95/CD27, stem cell-like memory, regulatory, central memory and naive CD4+ cells were sorted. Each sorted population was over 98% pure. TCRB transcripts that were expressed got sequenced, as all of the isolated RNA had been reverse transcribed. Profiled with immunoSEQ multiplex PCR; TCRdb holds only in-frame clones, not every one. The repertoire consists of about 370,000 clones, with over 12% occurring once and the leading ten covering approximately 0.02%. To note about this clone: As yet, its antigen is unknown.

This TCR was recovered from a woman aged 18-29 years in good health. Sequencing was carried out using naive CD4+ T cells from blood.

CDR3 protein: CASTNGLAVNEQFF. The DNA of the CDR3 is TGTGCCAGCACCAACGGACTAGCGGTGAATGAGCAGTTCTTC. This chain links TRBV28 with TRBJ2-1, with 10 bases matching TRBD2. The CDR3 covers 14 residues. V trimming: 7 bases; J trimming: 7 bases; junction bases outside the gene matches: 7. Germline V gene sequence: CDR1 MDHEN, CDR2 SYDVKM.